This passage covers 28 T cell receptor beta chains from one sample sequenced in a study of blood T cell repertoires in COVID-19. The table came from immunoSEQ multiplex PCR; TCRdb's copy has only in-frame clones and leaves some out. The sample carries roughly 240,000 clones, around 88% recorded once. What was sequenced was PBMCs or T cells enriched from blood (not recorded which). Source of these receptors: a woman in her forties with acute COVID-19.

The CDR3 is CASSLRGQGISTDTQYF. The CDR3 region has the DNA TGCGCCAGCAGCTTACGGGGACAGGGGATTAGCACAGATACGCAGTATTTT. The chain carries TRBV5-1 and TRBJ2-3; 10 bases are a match to TRBD1. The ends lost 2 bases at V and 0 bases at J; junction bases unmatched: 6. This CDR3 has 17 amino acids. CDR1 is SGHRS, CDR2 YFSETQ, per germline.

For this clone: Other DNA variants within this sample encode the same CDR3. The chain has TRBV27 and TRBJ1-2; D gene ambiguous. Germline loops: CDR1 MNHEY, CDR2 SMNVEV (reference sequence). The CDR3 totals 14 residues. V was shortened by 2 bases and J by 0 bases, with 7 bases between the two germline ends. The CDR3 sequence is CASSLAGPNYGYTF. In DNA, the CDR3 is TGTGCCAGCAGTTTAGCGGGTCCTAACTATGGCTACACCTTC.

The J gene is TRBJ1-6, the V gene TRBV27; 9 bases align to TRBD1. Germline CDR1 MNHEY, CDR2 SMNVEV (reference sequence). J lost 6 bases, V lost 3 bases, and 6 bases had no gene match. The CDR3 has 16 amino acids. The CDR3 region is CASSFQGQGSNSPLHF. The CDR3 DNA reads as TGTGCCAGCAGTTTTCAGGGACAGGGTAGTAATTCACCCCTCCACTTT.

The chain couples TRBV7-8 to TRBJ2-7; possible D gene TRBD1, 6 bases. The CDR3 sequence is 14 residues long. Germline lookup yields CDR1 SGHVS and CDR2 FQNEAQ. V shed 1 base and J shed 2 bases, with 9 bases lying between them. In DNA, the CDR3 is TGTGCCAGCAGCTTAGGACAGGTGACCTACGAGCAGTACTTC. Amino acids: CASSLGQVTYEQYF.

The chain links TRBV5-6 to TRBJ1-6; D is unclear. Germline CDR1 is SGHDT and CDR2 is YYEEEE. Trimming pared 2 bases from V and 10 bases from J, leaving 13 bases between. The CDR3 has 14 residues. The DNA for the CDR3 is TGTGCCAGCAGCTTACCGGGGAAGGACTCACCCCTCCACTTT. It is translated as CASSLPGKDSPLHF.

J is TRBJ2-3 and V is TRBV7-2; 9 bases match TRBD1. CDR3 size: 15 residues. Germline V gene sequence: CDR1 SGHTA, CDR2 FQGNSA. With V trimmed by 5 bases and J by 2 bases, 5 bases remained unmatched. The CDR3 DNA is TGTGCCAGCAGCAAAGGGGACAGGGCCACAGATACGCAGTATTTT. Translated, it gives CASSKGDRATDTQYF.

The genes are TRBV7-2 and TRBJ2-5; D may be TRBD1 (6 bases). From germline, CDR1 is SGHTA and CDR2 FQGNSA. V dropped 1 base and J dropped 9 bases, with 15 bases sitting between them. The CDR3 has 14 amino acids. The CDR3 loop is CASSLVRGYAAQYF. The CDR3, as DNA: TGTGCCAGCAGCTTAGTAAGGGGGTATGCGGCCCAGTACTTC. Full variable domain (rest looked up from reference TRBV7-2 and TRBJ2-5): GAGVSQSPSNKVTEKGKDVELRCDPISGHTALYWYRQSLGQGLEFLIYFQGNSAPDKSGLPSDRFSAERTGGSVSTLTIQRTQQEDSAVYLCASSLVRGYAAQYFGPGTRLLVL.

The CDR3 DNA reads TGTGCCAGCAGCTTAGCGGCGGGGGGTGCCTACGAGCAGTACTTC. Protein product: CASSLAAGGAYEQYF. The rearrangement joins TRBV7-8 to TRBJ2-7, with 8 bases aligning to TRBD2. J was trimmed by 2 bases and V by 0 bases; bases with no gene match: 3. Germline values: CDR1 SGHVS, CDR2 FQNEAQ. The CDR3 covers 15 residues.

The chain uses TRBV10-1 and TRBJ2-7, with 7 bases fitting TRBD1. The CDR3 sequence is 14 residues long. The ends lost 3 bases at V and 5 bases at J; junction bases unmatched: 7. Per germline, CDR1 WNHNN and CDR2 SYGVQD (reference sequence). The CDR3 nucleotides are TGCGCCAGCAGTGACGGGACAGCACGCAACGAGCAGTACTTC. As protein: CASSDGTARNEQYF.

This clone was seen a single time. The rearrangement joins TRBV18 to TRBJ1-6; TRBD1 matches at 7 bases. The CDR3 has 15 residues. Germline trimming cut 4 bases from V and 6 bases from J; bases unmatched to any gene: 6. Per the germline V gene, CDR1 is KGHSH and CDR2 is LQKENI. The CDR3 DNA follows: TGTGCCAGCTCACAACTCGGACAGGCTAATTCACCCCTCCACTTT. Its translation is CASSQLGQANSPLHF.

V and J are TRBV5-6 and TRBJ2-1, with D uncertain. The germline gives CDR1 SGHDT, CDR2 YYEEEE. V dropped 4 bases and J dropped 5 bases, with 13 bases sitting between them. CDR3 length: 14 amino acids. The CDR3 DNA follows: TGTGCCAGCAGCGCCTACTCGCGGAACAATGAGCAGTTCTTC. It specifies CASSAYSRNNEQFF.

The genes are TRBV27 and TRBJ1-1, with D perhaps matching TRBD1 (6 bases). Trimming stripped 1 base from V and 5 bases from J, with 14 bases between. Germline values: CDR1 MNHEY, CDR2 SMNVEV (reference sequence). The CDR3 runs to 15 residues. CDR3 sequence (DNA): TGTGCCAGCAGTTTATGGGGGCGCGGGGGTACTGAAGCTTTCTTT. Encoded protein: CASSLWGRGGTEAFF.

The rearrangement joins TRBV9 to TRBJ1-3, with D perhaps matching TRBD1 (5 bases). This CDR3 contains 16 residues. V gave up 0 bases and J gave up 3 bases, with 13 bases separating them. Per germline, CDR1 SGDLS and CDR2 YYNGEE. The CDR3 nucleotides are TGTGCCAGCAGCGTAGAGCCCAGGGAAAGTGGAAACACCATATATTTT. Protein product: CASSVEPRESGNTIYF.

This chain connects TRBV25-1 to TRBJ1-2; D gene uncertain. CDR1 MGHDK and CDR2 SYGVNS come from the germline V gene. Trimming removed 3 bases from V and 4 bases from J, with 12 bases in between. This CDR3 is built from 14 residues. CDR3 nucleotide sequence: TGTGCCAGCAGTGAGGAGGGTCTGGCCTATGGCTACACCTTC. The encoded protein is CASSEEGLAYGYTF.

The V and J genes are TRBV5-6 and TRBJ1-2; possibly TRBD1 for D (6 bases). Germline V gene lookup returns CDR1 SGHDT and CDR2 YYEEEE. The CDR3 extends over 13 amino acids. The germline V and J ends were trimmed by 4 bases and 4 bases, with 11 bases remaining between them. Here the CDR3 DNA reads TGTGCCAGCAGCCACAGGGTCAGCTATGGCTACACCTTC. This codes for CASSHRVSYGYTF.

This clone was seen once. This chain joins TRBV7-6 and TRBJ2-2; TRBD2 matches 8 bases. The CDR3 extends over 14 amino acids. Germline V gene lookup returns CDR1 SGHVS and CDR2 FNYEAQ. Unmatched junction bases numbered 9, after V lost 8 bases and J lost 7 bases. CDR3 sequence reads: CASRSSGHIGELFF. CDR3 nucleotide sequence: TGTGCCAGCCGTTCTAGCGGGCATATCGGGGAGCTGTTTTTT.

V usage is TRBV6-2 or TRBV6-3 and J usage is TRBJ1-1; D perhaps matches TRBD1 (6 bases). The CDR3 is made up of 13 amino acids. In germline, CDR1 is MNHEY, CDR2 SVGEGT. V was pared by 2 bases and J by 4 bases, with 8 bases between. The CDR3 sequence: CASSYPRGTEAFF. Here the CDR3 DNA reads TGTGCCAGCAGTTACCCCAGGGGCACTGAAGCTTTCTTT.

The chain couples TRBV3-1 (or the pseudogene TRBV3-2) to TRBJ2-3; weak D call: TRBD2 (6 bases). The ends were cut back, 2 bases at V and 6 bases at J, with 15 bases in the middle. Germline assignment: CDR1 LGHDT and CDR2 YNNKEL (reference sequence). The CDR3 spans 15 residues. The CDR3 coding sequence is TGTGCCAGCAGCCAACGATCCGGGGGTATCGATACGCAGTATTTT. Protein: CASSQRSGGIDTQYF.

The CDR3 DNA follows: TGTGCCAGCAGTTTACTCGACAAAAGGACAGGGGGTTTAGGACAGCCCCAGCATTTT. The encoded protein is CASSLLDKRTGGLGQPQHF. The rearrangement uses TRBV6-2 or TRBV6-3 and TRBJ1-5; 10 bases map to TRBD1. There are 19 residues in the CDR3. Germline trimming cut 4 bases from V and 7 bases from J; bases unmatched to any gene: 19. Germline-derived CDR1 and CDR2 are MNHEY and SVGEGT.

The chain uses TRBV7-2 and TRBJ1-3; TRBD1 might be the D (6 bases). V dropped 4 bases and J dropped 4 bases, with 17 bases sitting between them. The CDR3 is 16 amino acids. Germline V gives CDR1 SGHTA, CDR2 FQGNSA. The CDR3 region has the DNA TGTGCCAGCAGCTCGCGAGTACAGGGTCGGGGAAACACCATATATTTT. Residues: CASSSRVQGRGNTIYF.

CDR3 residues: CASSYAQTNYEQYV. The CDR3 DNA reads TGTGCCAGCAGTTACGCCCAAACTAACTACGAGCAGTACGTC. This chain links TRBV6-2 or TRBV6-3 with TRBJ2-7; D is unclear. V lost 2 bases, J lost 3 bases, and 11 bases lay in between. The CDR3 runs 14 residues. Germline V CDR1 and CDR2: MNHEY, SVGEGT.

The chain links TRBV6-7 to TRBJ2-5; TRBD1 matches 7 bases. TRBV6-7 is flagged as an ORF with uncertain function. The J segment lost 2 bases and the V segment lost 6 bases, leaving 12 bases of the junction unmatched. The CDR3 is 16 amino acids. The CDR3: CASSLKGQNTQETQYF. The CDR3 coding sequence is TGTGCCAGCAGCCTTAAGGGACAGAACACTCAAGAGACCCAGTACTTC.

The chain carries TRBV11-2 and TRBJ2-2; 11 nucleotides align to TRBD2. The V gene end was trimmed by 2 bases and the J gene end by 5 bases; junction bases not matched to a gene: 4. This CDR3 spans 16 amino acids. The V gene's germline CDR1 is SGHAT and CDR2 FQNNGV. The CDR3 region has the DNA TGTGCCAGCAGCTTATTCCTAGCGGGAGGTACCGGGGAGCTGTTTTTT. It yields the protein CASSLFLAGGTGELFF. Complete variable domain (other parts from reference TRBV11-2 and TRBJ2-2): EAGVAQSPRYKIIEKRQSVAFWCNPISGHATLYWYQQILGQGPKLLIQFQNNGVVDDSQLPKDRFSAERLKGVDSTLKIQPAKLEDSAVYLCASSLFLAGGTGELFFGEGSRLTVL.

The chain uses TRBV24-1 and TRBJ1-2; D might be TRBD1 (5 bases). This CDR3 has 13 residues. The V end lost 7 bases, the J end lost 11 bases, and 19 bases lay between the germline ends. The germline V gene encodes CDR1 KGHDR and CDR2 SFDVKD. CDR3 sequence (DNA): TGTGCCACCAGGGGAGGGGCAGGTTCTAATTACACCTTC. Protein product: CATRGGAGSNYTF.

V is TRBV6-5 and J is TRBJ1-1; D uncertain. Germline loops: CDR1 MNHEY, CDR2 SVGAGI. Trimming took off 8 bases at V and 3 bases at J, with 13 bases between the two ends. The length of the CDR3 is 13 residues. CDR3 in amino acids: CASYYRVDTEAFF. CDR3 nucleotides: TGTGCCAGCTACTACCGGGTGGACACTGAAGCTTTCTTT.

This chain uses TRBV19 with TRBJ1-6, with D possibly matching TRBD1 (5 bases). V gave up 9 bases and J gave up 5 bases, with 14 bases separating them. Germline V gene lookup returns CDR1 LNHDA and CDR2 SQIVND (reference sequence). The CDR3 has 14 amino acids. The CDR3 DNA follows: TGTGCCAGCCGGGGGGAAACGGATAATTCACCCCTCCACTTT. Protein product: CASRGETDNSPLHF. The complete variable domain, with remaining parts taken from reference TRBV19 and TRBJ1-6, reads DGGITQSPKYLFRKEGQNVTLSCEQNLNHDAMYWYRQDPGQGLRLIYYSQIVNDFQKGDIAEGYSVSREKKESFPLTVTSAQKNPTAFYLCASRGETDNSPLHFGNGTRLTVT.

The chain employs TRBV5-5 and TRBJ2-1; TRBD1 agrees at 7 bases. This CDR3 spans 15 amino acids. Germline V gives CDR1 SGHKS, CDR2 YYEKEE (reference sequence). V lost 2 bases and J lost 4; bases outside the gene matches: 6. This CDR3 reads CASSFLPQGYNEQFF. The CDR3 nucleotides read TGTGCCAGCAGCTTCCTACCACAGGGGTACAATGAGCAGTTCTTC.

The chain combines TRBV5-6 with TRBJ1-4; 10 bases match TRBD1. This CDR3 spans 17 amino acids. Trimming cost V 3 bases and J 2 bases; bases outside gene matches: 7. Germline V gene sequence: CDR1 SGHDT, CDR2 YYEEEE. CDR3 DNA sequence: TGTGCCAGCAGCTCGCAGACAGGGGGCATCACTAATGAAAAACTGTTTTTT. Encoded protein: CASSSQTGGITNEKLFF.